The present T cell receptor (beta chain) was sequenced within a study of breast tumors, draining lymph nodes, adjacent tissues. Study outcomes and limitations: That most tumor T cells come from lymph nodes remained unproven. Tumors had less TCR diversity than lymph nodes, more than nontumor tissue. The data were judged consistent with most tumor T cells coming from lymph node and expanding in tumor.

TCRdb reanalysed the multiplex PCR reads using MiXCR and keeps one entry per CDR3 protein. The table includes approximately 210,000 distinct CDR3 sequences, about a third detected once. This clonotype was detected ten times or more. Its target is not known. This CDR3 comprises 15 residues. V was pared by 8 bases and J by 1 base, with 6 bases of the junction left unmatched. Germline assignment: CDR1 MNHNS and CDR2 SASEGT. Samples came from axillary lymph nodes draining the breast cancer. The chain has TRBV6-1 and TRBJ1-3, with 9 bases aligning to TRBD1. The receptor's source is a female donor with breast cancer. Some clones in this sample may be carry-over from other donors' samples. The specimen sequenced was axillary lymph node tissue. This chain's CDR3 is CASSTGQGSGNTIYF. The CDR3 region has the DNA TGTGCCAGCTCAACCGGACAGGGGTCTGGAAACACCATATATTTT.